The rows below give T cell receptor beta chains drawn from one sample of a study of blood T cell repertoires in COVID-19. Repertoires were generated with immunoSEQ multiplex PCR, while TCRdb's copy carries only in-frame clones and drops some. The repertoire includes under 400,000 clones, 87% of them detected once, and 1.5% to 2% sits in the top ten. Sequences were obtained from PBMCs or T cells enriched from blood (not recorded which). These receptors all stem from a man aged 35 to 55 in a cohort exposed to, infected with or recovered from COVID-19 (not recorded which). CDR3s include the opening cysteine and the closing phenylalanine or tryptophan. Fields, in order: V gene, J gene, clone size, D gene, CDR3 protein, CDR3 DNA. D genes are given only for firm matches. Clone size appears in some rows only: once, few, many, or a class for an expanded clone.

TRBV2	TRBJ2-5	NA	TRBD1	CASRGDRGFGETQYF	TGTGCCAGCAGAGGGGACAGGGGTTTTGGAGAGACCCAGTACTTC
TRBV29-1	TRBJ2-3	NA	TRBD2	CSVSSGSKDTQYF	TGCAGCGTTTCTAGCGGGAGTAAAGATACGCAGTATTTT
TRBV11-2	TRBJ2-2	NA	TRBD1	CASSFVLTGGAPTGELFF	TGTGCCAGCAGCTTCGTCCTTACAGGGGGCGCCCCTACCGGGGAGCTGTTTTTT
TRBV3-1/TRBV3-2	TRBJ2-1	NA	TRBD2	CASSQAPALAGSSYNEQFF	TGTGCCAGCAGCCAAGCCCCCGCTCTAGCGGGAAGCTCCTACAATGAGCAGTTCTTC
TRBV7-6	TRBJ2-1	NA	TRBD2	CASSLGLAGNNEQFF	TGTGCCAGCAGCTTGGGACTAGCGGGAAACAATGAGCAGTTCTTC
TRBV11-3	TRBJ2-7	NA	NA	CASSLDRGEQYF	TGTGCCAGCAGCTTAGACAGAGGCGAGCAGTACTTC
TRBV7-2	TRBJ2-1	NA	NA	CASSLVYVLDATQFF	TGTGCCAGCAGCTTAGTGTATGTTCTTGATGCCACACAGTTCTTC
TRBV27	TRBJ1-1	few	NA	CASSGRQVGGTEAFF	TGTGCCAGCAGTGGACGACAAGTAGGGGGCACTGAAGCTTTCTTT
TRBV11-2	TRBJ2-7	NA	NA	CASSLLYEQYF	TGTGCCAGCAGCTTACTCTACGAGCAGTACTTC
TRBV28	TRBJ1-6	NA	NA	CASSSPGGGGNSPLHF	TGTGCCAGCAGTTCCCCGGGGGGGGGAGGTAATTCACCCCTCCACTTT
TRBV7-6	TRBJ1-5	NA	NA	CASSPQAGGNQPQHF	TGTGCCAGCAGCCCGCAGGCAGGGGGCAATCAGCCCCAGCATTTT
TRBV11-2	TRBJ1-5	NA	NA	CASSQGQHSNQPQHF	TGTGCCAGCAGCCAAGGACAGCATAGCAATCAGCCCCAGCATTTT
TRBV12-2	TRBJ2-7	few	NA	CASRLGLAGAVDSYEQYF	TGTGCAAGTCGCTTAGGTCTAGCGGGAGCGGTAGACTCCTACGAGCAGTACTTC
TRBV6-5	TRBJ2-7	NA	NA	CASSSRGYEQYF	TGTGCCAGCAGTAGCCGGGGCTACGAGCAGTACTTC
TRBV10-1	TRBJ1-5	NA	TRBD1	CASIEDRAIWSNQPQHF	TGCGCCAGCATTGAGGACAGGGCAATATGGAGCAATCAGCCCCAGCATTTT
TRBV7-9	TRBJ2-5	NA	NA	CASSLVGTRRKTQYF	TGTGCCAGCAGCTTAGTCGGGACACGGCGGAAGACCCAGTACTTC
TRBV27	TRBJ2-4	NA	NA	CASTGPGNIQYF	TGTGCCAGCACCGGCCCGGGAAACATTCAGTACTTC
TRBV28	TRBJ2-3	NA	TRBD2	CASSSPGLAGVVDTQYF	TGTGCCAGCAGTTCCCCTGGACTAGCGGGGGTGGTAGATACGCAGTATTTT
TRBV19	TRBJ2-6	NA	TRBD2	CASYVGGAGSGANVLTF	TGTGCCAGTTACGTCGGGGGGGCCGGCTCTGGGGCCAACGTCCTGACTTTC
TRBV3-1/TRBV3-2	TRBJ1-1	few	TRBD1	CASSPPGQKNTEAFF	TGTGCCAGCAGCCCCCCGGGACAGAAGAACACTGAAGCTTTCTTT
TRBV7-9	TRBJ2-5	NA	TRBD1	CASSLVAGGARETQYF	TGTGCCAGCAGCTTAGTGGCAGGGGGCGCGAGGGAGACCCAGTACTTC